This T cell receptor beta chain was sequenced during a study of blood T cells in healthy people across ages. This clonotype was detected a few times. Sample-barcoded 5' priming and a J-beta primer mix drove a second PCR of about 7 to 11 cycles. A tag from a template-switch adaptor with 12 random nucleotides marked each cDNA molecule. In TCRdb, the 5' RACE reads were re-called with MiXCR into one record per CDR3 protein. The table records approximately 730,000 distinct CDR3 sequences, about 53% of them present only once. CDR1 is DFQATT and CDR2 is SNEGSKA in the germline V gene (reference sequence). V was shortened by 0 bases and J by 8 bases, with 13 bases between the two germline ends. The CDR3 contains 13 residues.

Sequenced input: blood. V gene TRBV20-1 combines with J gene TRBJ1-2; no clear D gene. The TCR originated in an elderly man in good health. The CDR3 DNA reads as TGCAGTGCTAGAGATGGCGGTAAACTAGGCTACACCTTC. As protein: CSARDGGKLGYTF.